This T cell receptor beta chain was profiled in a study of blood T cells in healthy people across ages. Study-wide results and limits: It was found that TCR beta diversity correlated strongly with the percentage of naive T cells.

This clonotype occurred a few times. The antigen is undetermined. PCR was performed a second time for about 7 to 12 cycles using a sample-barcoded 5' primer and a J-beta primer mix. Each cDNA molecule received a tag from a template-switch adaptor that had 12 random nucleotides. TCRdb re-derived calls from the 5' RACE reads in MiXCR, one entry per CDR3 protein. The sample contains around 690,000 distinct CDR3 sequences, around 54% of which appear only once. CDR3 length: 16 residues. Trimming took 0 bases from V and 6 from J; bases not matched to a gene: 8. CDR1 is MNHEY, CDR2 SVGAGI, per germline. The donors, all healthy, were Caucasians living in Russia, aged 6 to 90.

This receptor was obtained from a man aged 60 to 75 in good health. Sequenced sample: blood. The rearrangement uses TRBV6-5 and TRBJ1-2; 9 positions agree with TRBD1. In nucleotides, the CDR3 is TGTGCCAGCAGTTACTCGGCCGACTGGACAGGGGATGGCTACACCTTC. This codes for CASSYSADWTGDGYTF.